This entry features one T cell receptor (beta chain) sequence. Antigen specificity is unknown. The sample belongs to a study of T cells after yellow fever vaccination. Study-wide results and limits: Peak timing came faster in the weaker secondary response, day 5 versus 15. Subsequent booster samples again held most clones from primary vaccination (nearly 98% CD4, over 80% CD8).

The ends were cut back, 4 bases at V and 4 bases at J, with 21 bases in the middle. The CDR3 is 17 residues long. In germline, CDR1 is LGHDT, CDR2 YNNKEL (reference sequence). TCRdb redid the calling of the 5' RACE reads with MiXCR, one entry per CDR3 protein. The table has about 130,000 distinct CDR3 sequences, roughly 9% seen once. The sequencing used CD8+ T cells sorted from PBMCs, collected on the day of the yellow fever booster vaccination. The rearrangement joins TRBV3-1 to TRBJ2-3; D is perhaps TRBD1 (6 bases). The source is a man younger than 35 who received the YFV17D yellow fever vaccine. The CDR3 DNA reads TGTGCCAGCAGCCTCCGGGCAGGGGAGATTAATTCAGATACGCAGTATTTT. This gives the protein CASSLRAGEINSDTQYF.